Listed below are T cell receptor beta chains from one sample, sequenced in a study of tumor-infiltrating lymphocytes in localized non-small cell lung cancer. The table came from immunoSEQ multiplex PCR; TCRdb's copy has only in-frame clones and leaves some out. Here the sample spans around 6,700 clones, under 80% being singletons. Sequences were obtained from uninvolved lung tissue not adjacent to the tumor. The receptors here all came from a human donor with non-small cell lung cancer. The CDR3 runs from the conserved cysteine through the conserved F or W. A D gene is named only where the DNA matches it firmly.

d_gene	v_gene	j_gene	CDR3aa
TRBD1	TRBV7-6	TRBJ1-1	CASSLGGTVTEAFF
NA	TRBV19	TRBJ2-7	CASMGGSYEQYF
TRBD2	TRBV2	TRBJ2-3	CASSALSGGTTDTQYF
NA	TRBV6-1	TRBJ2-2	CASSVRGSNTGELFF
TRBD2	TRBV4-3	TRBJ2-2	CASSQDRLAGGTGELFF
NA	TRBV4-3	TRBJ2-2	CASSPSDDTGELFF
NA	TRBV7-6	TRBJ1-3	CASSLGTKIRAGNTIYF
NA	TRBV5-1	TRBJ2-1	CASSLDLEQFF
TRBD1	TRBV19	TRBJ2-7	CASSISRQGGNEQYF
TRBD1	TRBV30	TRBJ1-2	CAWESRGPLNYGYTF
NA	TRBV27	TRBJ2-7	CASRGVGEQYF
NA	TRBV29-1	TRBJ2-4	CSVATPPEDIQYF
TRBD1	TRBV5-6	TRBJ1-4	CASSLTSTGGEKLFF
TRBD1	TRBV5-1	TRBJ1-1	CASSLWTGDLNTEAFF
TRBD1	TRBV7-2	TRBJ1-2	CASSLGQGLNYGYTF
TRBD1	TRBV4-3	TRBJ1-2	CASSQVPTGEGGYTF
TRBD1	TRBV29-1	TRBJ2-7	CSVDTGQGYEQYF
TRBD1	TRBV11-3	TRBJ1-1	CASSPGGALNTEAFF